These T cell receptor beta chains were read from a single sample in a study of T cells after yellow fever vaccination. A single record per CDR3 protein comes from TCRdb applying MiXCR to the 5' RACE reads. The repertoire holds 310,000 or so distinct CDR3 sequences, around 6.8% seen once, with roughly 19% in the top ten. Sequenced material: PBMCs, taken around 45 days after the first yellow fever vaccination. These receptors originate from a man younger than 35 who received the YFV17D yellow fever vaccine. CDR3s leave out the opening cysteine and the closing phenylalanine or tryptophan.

ASAKGTSGYNEQF	TRBV12-3/TRBV12-4	TRBJ2-1
ASSPAAGGISYEQY	TRBV5-1	TRBJ2-7
ATGTRGQLNYGYT	TRBV15	TRBJ1-2
ASTSGQNFPAYYGYT	TRBV12-3/TRBV12-4	TRBJ1-2
ASSYSFGGVSGYT	TRBV6-5	TRBJ1-2
ASSLFSSPTGVEQY	TRBV5-1	TRBJ2-7
ASSQAPSYEQY	TRBV14	TRBJ2-7
ASTPSQRGMAQY	TRBV12-3/TRBV12-4	TRBJ2-5
ASSLTQSIYNSPLH	TRBV13	TRBJ1-6
SARRRGRVYGYT	TRBV20-1	TRBJ1-2
ATSRDRGQGGYNEQF	TRBV15	TRBJ2-1
ASSPYRVLTDTQY	TRBV14	TRBJ2-3
SASQGDNGYT	TRBV20-1	TRBJ1-2
ASSQEGAEAF	TRBV4-1	TRBJ1-1
ASSQGIYQPQH	TRBV4-1	TRBJ1-5
ASSLAQGGNTEAF	TRBV5-1	TRBJ1-1
ASSLVRDTEAF	TRBV11-2	TRBJ1-1
ASSLWTSGGFYNEQF	TRBV18	TRBJ2-1
ASVEGNTGELF	TRBV6-1	TRBJ2-2
ASSLRGDGYT	TRBV7-6	TRBJ1-2
ASSYRQGNYEQY	TRBV6-2/TRBV6-3	TRBJ2-7
SASRPRETQY	TRBV20-1	TRBJ2-5
ASSPREGVTSGANVLT	TRBV5-1	TRBJ2-6
ASSPRLAGLGETQY	TRBV5-1	TRBJ2-5
ASSKNAGGLYNEQF	TRBV6-1	TRBJ2-1
ASRTWVRGQPQH	TRBV6-1	TRBJ1-5
SARAVAGYTEAF	TRBV20-1	TRBJ1-1
ASSKLKGGGYLADTQY	TRBV12-3/TRBV12-4	TRBJ2-3
ASRPGQGVYEQY	TRBV2	TRBJ2-7
AISPGSQETQY	TRBV10-3	TRBJ2-5
CARRPRQGIYGYNEQF	TRBV20-1	TRBJ2-1
ASSWGQILSYNSPLH	TRBV7-2	TRBJ1-6
ASSQAGPGRTGELF	TRBV4-3	TRBJ2-2
ASSWGPGGETQY	TRBV7-9	TRBJ2-5
ASSYGTGGATGELF	TRBV7-3	TRBJ2-2
SARHSGGTTGELF	TRBV20-1	TRBJ2-2
ASSLSAGDTEQF	TRBV12-3/TRBV12-4	TRBJ2-1
ASSGGQGAETQY	TRBV5-1	TRBJ2-5
ASSQGGPDTQY	TRBV4-3	TRBJ2-3
ASRVPDINEKLF	TRBV6-1	TRBJ1-4
ASSRMSYEQY	TRBV12-3/TRBV12-4	TRBJ2-7
SARGSLNTEAF	TRBV20-1	TRBJ1-1
SVTNTASYEQC	TRBV29-1	TRBJ2-7
ASSLISGGGTSTEAF	TRBV12-3/TRBV12-4	TRBJ1-1
SVNRGTNEKLF	TRBV20-1	TRBJ1-4
ASSYSFQRGEGEQF	TRBV6-2/TRBV6-3	TRBJ2-1
ATSISDLGLARREQF	TRBV15	TRBJ2-1
ASSYSGIPASYEQY	TRBV6-5	TRBJ2-7
ASSPPGLSYGYT	TRBV18	TRBJ1-2
ASSQEWDPYGYT	TRBV3-1	TRBJ1-2
ASSERLGHGTDTQY	TRBV6-1	TRBJ2-3
ASSYPGQGAWSGELF	TRBV7-9	TRBJ2-2
SATTPTYNEQF	TRBV20-1	TRBJ2-1
SASTGVGDTQY	TRBV20-1	TRBJ2-3
ASSPRTYGYT	TRBV5-8	TRBJ1-2
ASSQDRRGQETQY	TRBV4-3	TRBJ2-5
ASSVATDTQY	TRBV9	TRBJ2-3
ASTLMGGTQETQY	TRBV5-1	TRBJ2-5
ASSLLFGGWT	TRBV6-5	TRBJ1-2